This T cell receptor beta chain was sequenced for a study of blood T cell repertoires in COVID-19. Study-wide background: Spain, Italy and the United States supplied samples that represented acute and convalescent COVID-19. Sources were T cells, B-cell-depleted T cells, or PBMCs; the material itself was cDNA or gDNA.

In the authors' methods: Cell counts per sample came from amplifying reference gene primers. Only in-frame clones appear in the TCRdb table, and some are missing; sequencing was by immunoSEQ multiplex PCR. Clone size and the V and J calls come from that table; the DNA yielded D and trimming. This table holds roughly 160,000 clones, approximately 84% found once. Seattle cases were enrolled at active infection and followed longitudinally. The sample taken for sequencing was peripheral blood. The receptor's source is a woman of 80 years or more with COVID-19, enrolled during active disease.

The CDR3: CATSLAGGNLFANTGELFF. CDR3 sequence (DNA): TGTGCCACCTCACTAGCGGGGGGCAACCTATTCGCGAACACCGGGGAGCTGTTTTTT. V usage is TRBV4-2 and J usage is TRBJ2-2, with TRBD2 matching 12 bases. Germline V gene lookup returns CDR1 LGHNA and CDR2 YNFKEQ. With 10 bases clipped from V and 0 bases from J, the junction kept 15 bases outside the gene matches. CDR3 length equals 19 residues.